Listed below are T cell receptor beta chains from one sample, sequenced in a study of T cells in Graves' hyperthyroidism and ophthalmopathy. TCRdb re-derived calls from the multiplex PCR reads in MiXCR, one entry per CDR3 protein. The table records roughly 400,000 distinct CDR3 sequences, roughly an eighth of them present only once. The sequenced material came from blood. These receptors were collected from a man in his fifties with Graves' ophthalmopathy. The CDR3 runs from the conserved cysteine through the conserved F or W.

J: TRBJ2-7; V: TRBV18; CDR3: CASSPSPAGQSEQYF
J: TRBJ1-1; V: TRBV20-1; CDR3: CSAPRQGVEDTEAFF
J: TRBJ2-7; V: TRBV7-9; CDR3: CASSLFSSGRAGSYEQYF
J: TRBJ2-6; V: TRBV27; CDR3: CASSPYTGPGANVLTF
J: TRBJ2-7; V: TRBV24-1; CDR3: CATSDSVSGYYEQYF
J: TRBJ1-5; V: TRBV6-1; CDR3: CASSMNQGGLGQPQHF
J: TRBJ2-7; V: TRBV30; CDR3: CAWSEGTSSYEQYF
J: TRBJ2-3; V: TRBV7-3; CDR3: CASSLTISGADTQYF
J: TRBJ2-7; V: TRBV20-1; CDR3: CSAEGPRTGGSEQYF
J: TRBJ1-3; V: TRBV2; CDR3: CASVGTGNLISGNTIYF
J: TRBJ2-1; V: TRBV2; CDR3: CASRRGLADCNEQFF
J: TRBJ2-5; V: TRBV7-9; CDR3: CASTSRGLETQYF
J: TRBJ2-5; V: TRBV2; CDR3: CASSEARGRTRLYQETQYF
J: TRBJ2-7; V: TRBV19; CDR3: CASRRDRGSNEQYF
J: TRBJ2-7; V: TRBV30; CDR3: CACGRSGATYEQYF
J: TRBJ2-1; V: TRBV20-1; CDR3: CSARPRATTSGSLSEQFF
J: TRBJ2-7; V: TRBV12-3/TRBV12-4; CDR3: CASSFGEAEQYF
J: TRBJ1-1; V: TRBV12-3/TRBV12-4; CDR3: CASSLGPWEGANTEAFF
J: TRBJ2-2; V: TRBV4-1; CDR3: CASSQDPPAVNTGELFF
J: TRBJ2-7; V: TRBV10-2; CDR3: CAASESYEQYF
J: TRBJ2-3; V: TRBV11-2; CDR3: CASSLVRYTDTQYF
J: TRBJ2-5; V: TRBV6-2/TRBV6-3; CDR3: CASSYSRLADPGAQYF
J: TRBJ2-7; V: TRBV2; CDR3: CASRSGRVDSYEQYF
J: TRBJ2-5; V: TRBV9; CDR3: CASTPRVDQETQYF
J: TRBJ2-1; V: TRBV12-3/TRBV12-4; CDR3: CASRQLQGAKYNEQFF
J: TRBJ1-5; V: TRBV27; CDR3: CASSFPLTSQPQHF
J: TRBJ2-3; V: TRBV13; CDR3: CASSAQGRGFRDTQYF
J: TRBJ1-3; V: TRBV5-4; CDR3: CASTPSSGNTIYF
J: TRBJ2-1; V: TRBV20-1; CDR3: CSAASGSNEQFF
J: TRBJ2-2; V: TRBV20-1; CDR3: CSAREGQGYTGELFF
J: TRBJ1-2; V: TRBV28; CDR3: CASSDPFGYTF
J: TRBJ2-1; V: TRBV29-1; CDR3: CSVDQGSNEQFF
J: TRBJ1-5; V: TRBV6-1; CDR3: CASSEPKTGGSNQPQHF
J: TRBJ2-7; V: TRBV20-1; CDR3: CSAIRDSYEQYF
J: TRBJ2-3; V: TRBV6-2/TRBV6-3; CDR3: CASSYTLLTDTQYF
J: TRBJ2-6; V: TRBV7-3; CDR3: CASSPTGGGGAGANVLTF
J: TRBJ2-1; V: TRBV7-3; CDR3: CASSSRLAGGEYNEQFF
J: TRBJ1-3; V: TRBV28; CDR3: CASSFPGLLGQGLSGNTIYF
J: TRBJ2-3; V: TRBV3-1; CDR3: CASSQEAGGRAGTDTQYF
J: TRBJ2-1; V: TRBV11-3; CDR3: CASSAELVAEQFF
J: TRBJ2-5; V: TRBV11-1; CDR3: CASSLGSLQQETQYF
J: TRBJ2-2; V: TRBV14; CDR3: CASSQVRDGELFF
J: TRBJ2-1; V: TRBV30; CDR3: CAWGDLSSYNEQFF
J: TRBJ2-5; V: TRBV28; CDR3: CASSHERTQETQYF
J: TRBJ2-7; V: TRBV3-1; CDR3: CASSQEGLAGKIYEQYF
J: TRBJ2-2; V: TRBV4-1; CDR3: CASSQEYPGARSGELFF
J: TRBJ2-7; V: TRBV29-1; CDR3: CSAGAGTRSGQYF
J: TRBJ2-7; V: TRBV2; CDR3: CASSSRLRRGSYEQYF
J: TRBJ1-6; V: TRBV2; CDR3: CASTVVVGRDSPLHF
J: TRBJ2-1; V: TRBV12-3/TRBV12-4; CDR3: CASSLVAGVGNEQFF
J: TRBJ2-5; V: TRBV20-1; CDR3: CSASAGTSGETQYF
J: TRBJ2-5; V: TRBV7-2; CDR3: CASSSRSGLAGVEQETQYF
J: TRBJ1-6; V: TRBV27; CDR3: CASSLFVQPNSPLHF
J: TRBJ1-5; V: TRBV12-5; CDR3: CASGLPGQGTRPQHF
J: TRBJ1-2; V: TRBV5-5; CDR3: CASSRDGGGNYGYTF
J: TRBJ2-5; V: TRBV6-1; CDR3: CASKPSGYQETQYF
J: TRBJ2-1; V: TRBV2; CDR3: CASRSVVDYNEQFF
J: TRBJ2-7; V: TRBV5-1; CDR3: CASSTTRGEQYF
J: TRBJ1-1; V: TRBV12-3/TRBV12-4; CDR3: CASSLKGGTEAFF
J: TRBJ2-3; V: TRBV7-9; CDR3: CASSSDGLAGGYDTQYF